The 20 T cell receptor beta chains listed next were all sequenced from one sample in a study of blood T cell repertoires in COVID-19. The table came from immunoSEQ multiplex PCR; TCRdb's copy has only in-frame clones and leaves some out. This table has 150,000 or so clones, about 83% appearing once. The specimen sequenced was peripheral blood. These receptors were taken from a woman in her 70s with COVID-19, enrolled during active disease.

The CDR3 DNA follows: TGTGCCAGCAGCCGATACAGGGGAAACGAAGCTTTCTTT. This gives the protein CASSRYRGNEAFF. This sequence joins TRBV4-2 and TRBJ1-1; 7 nucleotides match TRBD1. Germline lookup yields CDR1 LGHNA and CDR2 YNFKEQ. The CDR3 length is 13 residues. Trimming removed 4 bases from V and 8 bases from J; junction bases left unmatched: 7.

V and J are TRBV6-6 and TRBJ2-2; TRBD2 might be the D (5 bases). The CDR3 is 13 amino acids. Germline-derived CDR1 and CDR2 are MNHNY and SVGAGI (reference sequence). The V gene lost 1 base and the J gene lost 7 bases, with 7 bases spanning the gap. The CDR3 reads CASSYFRGGELFF. The CDR3 DNA follows: TGTGCCAGCAGTTACTTCCGGGGCGGGGAGCTGTTTTTT.

The chain uses TRBV6-5 and TRBJ1-1; 11 bases line up with TRBD1. The germline CDR1 and CDR2 sequences are MNHEY and SVGAGI. This CDR3 has 14 residues. V trimming: 6 bases; J trimming: 11 bases; junction bases outside the gene matches: 11. The CDR3 DNA follows: TGTGCCAGCAGAGCCGGGACAGGGGGGTTCGCGGCTTTCTTT. Protein sequence: CASRAGTGGFAAFF.

The rearrangement joins TRBV5-1 to TRBJ2-7, with 14 bases matching TRBD2. The CDR3 extends over 14 amino acids. Trimming took 6 bases from V and 6 from J; bases not matched to a gene: 5. From germline, CDR1 is SGHRS and CDR2 YFSETQ. The CDR3 DNA is TGCGCCAGCAAGACTAGCGGGGGGGTCCTCGAGCAGTACTTC. This gives the protein CASKTSGGVLEQYF.

The chain employs TRBV5-1 and TRBJ2-7; D gene unclear. The CDR3 covers 14 residues. V was pared by 8 bases and J by 0 bases, with 15 bases between. Germline CDR1 SGHRS, CDR2 YFSETQ. Here the CDR3 reads CASSIQTSSYEQYF. The CDR3 DNA sequence: TGCGCCAGTTCCATACAAACAAGCTCCTACGAGCAGTACTTC.

The chain has TRBV7-2 and TRBJ2-1; TRBD1 might be the D (6 bases). The CDR3 contains 14 residues. Germline V lookup: CDR1 SGHTA, CDR2 FQGNSA. V shed 5 bases and J shed 6 bases, with 14 bases lying between them. CDR3 sequence: CASSLWTEINEQFF. CDR3 nucleotides: TGTGCCAGCAGCCTGTGGACAGAAATCAATGAGCAGTTCTTC.

The J gene is TRBJ1-3, the V gene TRBV3-1 (or the pseudogene TRBV3-2); D is unclear. With 3 bases removed from V and 0 bases from J, the gap between germline ends came to 9 bases. The CDR3 is made up of 15 amino acids. CDR1 is LGHDT, CDR2 YNNKEL, per germline (reference sequence). The CDR3 protein is CASSQAPGSGNTIYF. DNA for the CDR3: TGTGCCAGCAGCCAGGCCCCAGGCTCTGGAAACACCATATATTTT.

V gene TRBV29-1 combines with J gene TRBJ2-7; 7 bases line up with TRBD1. Trimming removed 6 bases from V and 1 base from J; junction bases left unmatched: 6. The CDR3 is 13 residues long. Looked up from germline, CDR1 is SQVTM and CDR2 is ANQGSEA. The CDR3 coding sequence is TGCAGCGTCGACCCAGGGGGTTCCTACGAGCAGTACTTC. It translates to CSVDPGGSYEQYF.

The chain is built from TRBV5-1 and TRBJ2-7, with D perhaps matching TRBD2 (5 bases). Germline values: CDR1 SGHRS, CDR2 YFSETQ. The CDR3 contains 15 residues. V lost 4 bases to trimming and J lost 3 bases, with 17 bases between them. The CDR3 nucleotides read TGCGCCAGCAGCGAGGGTGGCAAGGCGGTCTACGAGCAGTACTTC. Encoded protein: CASSEGGKAVYEQYF.

The chain is built from TRBV7-8 and TRBJ2-7; 8 positions match TRBD1. After removal of 5 bases from V and 2 bases from J, the junction contained 11 bases not matched to a gene. The length of the CDR3 is 16 residues. Germline V gene sequence: CDR1 SGHVS, CDR2 FQNEAQ. CDR3 in DNA: TGTGCCAGCAGCCCTAAGACAGGGGCCGGCCCCTACGAGCAGTACTTC. It codes for CASSPKTGAGPYEQYF.

In nucleotides, the CDR3 is TGCAGCGCACGACAGGAACTTAACACCGGGGAGCTGTTTTTT. This codes for CSARQELNTGELFF. The rearrangement links TRBV29-1 to TRBJ2-2, with a possible D match to TRBD1 (6 bases). Germline-derived CDR1 and CDR2 are SQVTM and ANQGSEA. The CDR3 contains 14 residues. Trimming left V 7 bases short and J 2 bases short, with 14 bases between.

Only a few counts were recorded for this clone. This chain links TRBV6-1 with TRBJ2-2; possible D gene TRBD1, 6 bases. V dropped 3 bases and J dropped 8 bases, with 13 bases sitting between them. This CDR3 is 14 amino acids long. Germline CDR1 MNHNS, CDR2 SASEGT. The chain's CDR3 is CASSDNRVIGELFF. Here the CDR3 DNA reads TGTGCCAGCAGTGATAACAGGGTTATTGGGGAGCTGTTTTTT.

This sequence joins TRBV27 and TRBJ2-3; TRBD1 matches at 12 bases. Germline V gene data show CDR1 as MNHEY and CDR2 as SMNVEV (reference sequence). Trimming cost V 5 bases and J 4 bases; bases outside gene matches: 10. CDR3 length: 17 amino acids. The CDR3 loop reads CASSRLTGTGGPDTQYF. CDR3 in DNA: TGTGCCAGCAGTCGTCTTACCGGGACAGGGGGCCCAGATACGCAGTATTTT.

There are a few counts of this clone. V is TRBV30 and J is TRBJ2-1, with TRBD1 identical over 8 bases. The CDR3 contains 15 residues. The germline gives CDR1 GTSNPN, CDR2 SVGIG (reference sequence). The junction had 7 bases not matched to a gene; V was cut back by 1 base and J by 5 bases. As DNA, the CDR3 is TGTGCCTGGAGTGAAGGACAGGGTAGCCACAATGAGCAGTTCTTC. Protein product: CAWSEGQGSHNEQFF.

V usage is TRBV6-5 and J usage is TRBJ2-1; TRBD1 is a possible D gene (5 bases). Germline CDR1 MNHEY, CDR2 SVGAGI. This CDR3 spans 15 amino acids. Trimming removed 2 bases at V and 8 bases at J, with 16 bases between. CDR3 amino acids: CASSYSRPGLHEQFF. The CDR3 nucleotides read TGTGCCAGCAGTTACAGCCGTCCAGGGCTACATGAGCAGTTCTTC.

The V call is TRBV10-3, the J call TRBJ2-5; 9 bases fit TRBD2. Germline V gene sequence: CDR1 ENHRY, CDR2 SYGVKD. With 2 bases clipped from V and 0 bases from J, the junction kept 7 bases outside the gene matches. The CDR3 length is 17 residues. CDR3 loop: CAISEPTTSGHQETQYF. The CDR3 coding sequence is TGTGCCATCAGTGAGCCGACGACTAGCGGACACCAAGAGACCCAGTACTTC.

The chain uses TRBV5-1 and TRBJ1-1; possibly TRBD1 for D (5 bases). V was shortened by 4 bases and J by 4 bases, with 20 bases between the two germline ends. CDR3 size: 16 residues. Germline V lookup: CDR1 SGHRS, CDR2 YFSETQ. CDR3 region: CASSLGSQGVGTEAFF. The CDR3 DNA sequence: TGCGCCAGCAGCCTAGGGTCTCAGGGTGTCGGCACTGAAGCTTTCTTT.

This chain connects TRBV10-3 to TRBJ2-5, with 8 bases fitting TRBD1. This CDR3 is 17 amino acids long. Trimming took 8 bases from V and 5 from J; bases not matched to a gene: 19. Germline values: CDR1 ENHRY, CDR2 SYGVKD. CDR3 loop: CAIADHRGQGAVETQYF. The CDR3 nucleotides read TGTGCCATCGCCGACCACCGGGGTCAGGGGGCGGTGGAGACCCAGTACTTC.

This chain joins TRBV10-3 and TRBJ2-2; TRBD2 might be the D (7 bases). This CDR3 region has 15 residues. The germline CDR1 and CDR2 sequences are ENHRY and SYGVKD. Trimming left V 10 bases short and J 4 bases short, with 19 bases between. This CDR3 is CATTGPGGGTGELFF. CDR3 DNA sequence: TGTGCCACCACTGGACCGGGGGGCGGCACCGGGGAGCTGTTTTTT.

This chain joins TRBV7-8 and TRBJ1-1, with D uncertain. Germline V CDR1 and CDR2: SGHVS, FQNEAQ. V lost 4 bases, J lost 0 bases, and 18 bases lay in between. This CDR3 contains 17 residues. CDR3 DNA sequence: TGTGCCAGCAGCTCACACGGGAGCAATGGGGTGAACACTGAAGCTTTCTTT. This translates into CASSSHGSNGVNTEAFF. Full variable domain (outside the CDR3, taken from reference TRBV7-8 and TRBJ1-1): GAGVSQSPRYKVAKRGQDVALRCDPISGHVSLFWYQQALGQGPEFLTYFQNEAQLDKSGLPSDRFFAERPEGSVSTLKIQRTQQEDSAVYLCASSSHGSNGVNTEAFFGQGTRLTVV.